This T cell receptor (beta chain) was obtained from a study of T-cell reconstitution after alpha-beta-depleted transplantation in children. Unique molecular identifiers were incorporated when the TCRbeta library was constructed. TCRdb re-derived calls from the PCR reads in MiXCR, one entry per CDR3 protein. The repertoire holds hundreds of thousands of distinct CDR3 sequences, 16% seen once, with 0.85% to 1.3% in the top ten. The V and J ends lost 5 bases and 8 bases, in that order; junction bases with no gene match: 10. The CDR3 totals 16 residues. CDR1 is SGHTA, CDR2 FQGNSA, per germline. This clonotype showed up just a few times.

The sequencing used PBMCs from the stem cell graft donor, collected from the stem cell graft. J is TRBJ2-3 and V is TRBV7-2; TRBD2 agrees at 13 bases. The TCR comes from a human donor who donated a stem cell graft to a child with acute myeloid leukemia. The CDR3 loop is CASSDRTSGGPITQYF. The CDR3 coding sequence is TGTGCCAGCAGCGACCGGACTAGCGGGGGCCCGATTACGCAGTATTTT. Filled out from reference TRBV7-2 and TRBJ2-3, the complete variable domain reads GAGVSQSPSNKVTEKGKDVELRCDPISGHTALYWYRQSLGQGLEFLIYFQGNSAPDKSGLPSDRFSAERTGGSVSTLTIQRTQQEDSAVYLCASSDRTSGGPITQYFGPGTRLTVL.